This passage covers 24 T cell receptor beta chains from one sample sequenced in a study of blood T cell repertoires in COVID-19. Measured with immunoSEQ multiplex PCR; TCRdb has only the in-frame clones, and not every one. The sample contains approximately 150,000 clones, roughly 80% of which appear only once. Source material: PBMCs or T cells enriched from blood (not recorded which). These receptors were collected from a woman aged 40 to 50 who had recovered from COVID-19.

V usage is TRBV3-1 (or the pseudogene TRBV3-2) and J usage is TRBJ1-2; 7 bases fit TRBD1. Germline CDR1 is LGHDT and CDR2 is YNNKEL (reference sequence). CDR3 size: 15 residues. V dropped 6 bases and J dropped 1; count of bases not matched to a gene: 8. CDR3 coding DNA: TGTGCCAGCAGGTCGAGGGGGACAGATAACTATGGCTACACCTTC. Its protein product is CASRSRGTDNYGYTF.

This clone was seen a single time. The rearrangement links TRBV4-1 to TRBJ1-6; possibly TRBD1 for D (6 bases). The CDR3 contains 13 residues. Trimming removed 4 bases from V and 6 bases from J, with 7 bases in between. CDR1 MGHRA and CDR2 YSYEKL come from the germline V gene. CDR3 loop: CASSLQGNSPLHF. CDR3 nucleotide sequence: TGCGCCAGCAGCCTACAGGGTAATTCACCCCTCCACTTT.

CDR3 coding DNA: TGTGCCAGCATCGGGACAGTGAACACTGAAGCTTTCTTT. Translating gives CASIGTVNTEAFF. This chain links TRBV2 with TRBJ1-1; 7 bases line up with TRBD1. The germline CDR1 and CDR2 sequences are SNHLY and FYNNEI. Unmatched junction bases numbered 2, after V lost 7 bases and J lost 0 bases. The CDR3 extends over 13 amino acids.

V is TRBV7-9 and J is TRBJ2-3; D may be TRBD1 (6 bases). V lost 2 bases and J 3 bases, leaving 15 bases between the germline ends. This CDR3 region has 16 residues. CDR1 is SEHNR and CDR2 is FQNEAQ in the germline V gene (reference sequence). CDR3 DNA sequence: TGTGCCAGCAGCTTACGATTCACAGGGAGAACAGATACGCAGTATTTT. This codes for CASSLRFTGRTDTQYF.

Comment on this clone: At one end, the junction sequence differs from germline, possibly due to a read error. The V gene is TRBV13, the J gene TRBJ2-7, with D perhaps matching TRBD2 (5 bases). CDR1 and CDR2 (germline): PRHDT, FYEKMQ (reference sequence). The CDR3 is 13 amino acids. The DNA for the CDR3 is TGTGCCAGCAGCTTGAGAGGGTTCCCCCCCCCGAACTTC. Translation gives CASSLRGFPPPNF.

The rearrangement joins TRBV6-5 to TRBJ1-4, with 7 nucleotides matching TRBD1. V lost 6 bases, J lost 5 bases, and 3 bases stayed unmatched. This CDR3 spans 13 amino acids. CDR1 is MNHEY, CDR2 SVGAGI, per germline. CDR3 DNA: TGTGCCAGCAGCGGGACAGAGAATGAAAAACTGTTTTTT. It translates to CASSGTENEKLFF.

V and J are TRBV29-1 and TRBJ2-1, with TRBD2 matching over 8 bases. The CDR3 runs to 13 residues. Germline lookup yields CDR1 SQVTM and CDR2 ANQGSEA. The trim removed 4 bases at V and 3 bases at J, leaving 2 bases unmatched. The CDR3 here is CSVGGLVYNEQFF. DNA for the CDR3: TGCAGCGTTGGGGGACTAGTCTACAATGAGCAGTTCTTC.

The gene calls are TRBV5-1 and TRBJ1-4; TRBD1 agrees at 8 bases. V dropped 5 bases and J dropped 6; count of bases not matched to a gene: 9. Germline V CDR1 and CDR2: SGHRS, YFSETQ. The CDR3 consists of 15 residues. The CDR3 spells CASRGSGGVDEKLFF. CDR3 in DNA: TGCGCCAGCAGAGGGTCAGGGGGCGTTGATGAAAAACTGTTTTTT.

This clone was found a few times. This chain links TRBV19 with TRBJ1-4; TRBD1 aligns across 9 bases. Germline-derived CDR1 and CDR2 are LNHDA and SQIVND (reference sequence). There are 14 residues in the CDR3. With 5 bases clipped from V and 7 bases from J, the junction kept 5 bases outside the gene matches. CDR3 region: CASSEGQGTEKLFF. The DNA for the CDR3 is TGTGCCAGTAGTGAGGGACAGGGTACTGAAAAACTGTTTTTT.

The chain is built from TRBV12-3 or TRBV12-4 and TRBJ2-7; D gene uncertain. This CDR3 is built from 11 residues. V lost 4 bases, J lost 7 bases, and 8 bases lay in between. This chain's CDR3 is CASSSYNEQYF. The DNA for the CDR3 is TGTGCCAGCAGTTCGTATAATGAGCAGTACTTC.

J is TRBJ1-4 and V is TRBV6-5; D possibly corresponds to TRBD1 (6 bases). Germline CDR1 and CDR2: MNHEY and SVGAGI. This CDR3 is 15 amino acids long. The V and J ends lost 6 bases and 2 bases respectively, with 13 bases between them. Here the CDR3 reads CASRAYRATNEKLFF. The CDR3, as DNA: TGTGCCAGCAGGGCTTACAGGGCGACTAATGAAAAACTGTTTTTT.

This chain uses TRBV18 with TRBJ1-6, with TRBD1 matching 8 bases. The CDR3 runs 17 residues. The V segment lost 3 bases and the J segment 10 bases; nucleotides outside the gene matches: 14. Germline-derived CDR1 and CDR2 are KGHSH and LQKENI. The CDR3 region is CASSPGTGPPSISPLHF. The CDR3 DNA reads TGTGCCAGCTCACCTGGGACAGGCCCTCCCTCTATCTCACCCCTCCACTTT.

This chain links TRBV5-1 with TRBJ2-1, with TRBD2 matching over 13 bases. CDR3 length: 18 amino acids. Germline CDR1 reads SGHRS; CDR2 reads YFSETQ. Unmatched junction bases numbered 10, after V lost 4 bases and J lost 3 bases. The CDR3 region is CASSLGLAGRGGYNEQFF. As DNA, the CDR3 is TGCGCCAGCAGCCTGGGACTAGCGGGAAGAGGCGGCTACAATGAGCAGTTCTTC.

The chain employs TRBV5-1 and TRBJ2-7; D is perhaps TRBD2 (5 bases). CDR1 is SGHRS, CDR2 YFSETQ, per germline. The CDR3 contains 15 residues. The V and J ends lost 0 bases and 0 bases respectively, with 10 bases between them. The CDR3 region is CASSLEVGSSYEQYF. CDR3 nucleotide sequence: TGCGCCAGCAGCTTGGAGGTGGGGAGCTCCTACGAGCAGTACTTC. The full variable domain, rest sourced from reference TRBV5-1 and TRBJ2-7, is KAGVTQTPRYLIKTRGQQVTLSCSPISGHRSVSWYQQTPGQGLQFLFEYFSETQRNKGNFPGRFSGRQFSNSRSEMNVSTLELGDSALYLCASSLEVGSSYEQYFGPGTRLTVT.

The V gene is TRBV7-9, the J gene TRBJ2-1; TRBD2 matches at 9 bases. Trimming cost V 9 bases and J 0 bases; bases outside gene matches: 6. CDR3 length equals 15 residues. CDR1 and CDR2 (germline): SEHNR, FQNEAQ (reference sequence). CDR3 protein: CASGRGRASYNEQFF. CDR3 coding DNA: TGTGCCAGTGGACGCGGGAGGGCCTCCTACAATGAGCAGTTCTTC.

This clone was recorded a few times. The V gene is TRBV5-4, the J gene TRBJ1-2; 8 positions match TRBD1. Germline CDR1 is SGHNT and CDR2 is YYREEE (reference sequence). The ends lost 5 bases at V and 0 bases at J; junction bases unmatched: 6. This CDR3 spans 15 amino acids. The CDR3 loop is CASSQDRVTNYGYTF. The CDR3 DNA reads as TGTGCCAGCAGTCAGGACAGGGTGACTAACTATGGCTACACCTTC.

The rearrangement links TRBV14 to TRBJ2-5; D may be TRBD1 (5 bases). The CDR3 has 16 residues. The V end was cut by 3 bases, the J end by 4 bases, with 18 bases between. CDR1 is SGHDN and CDR2 is FVKESK in the germline V gene. CDR3 sequence (DNA): TGTGCCAGCAGCCACCGGTCTCCTGGCAGGGCAGAGACCCAGTACTTC. Protein product: CASSHRSPGRAETQYF.

This clone appeared once. The chain employs TRBV4-1 and TRBJ2-2, with 7 bases fitting TRBD1. Germline V CDR1 and CDR2: MGHRA, YSYEKL. The ends lost 0 bases at V and 2 bases at J; junction bases unmatched: 6. The CDR3 length is 17 residues. CDR3 amino acids: CASSQDWQGDNTGELFF. CDR3 bases: TGCGCCAGCAGCCAAGATTGGCAGGGGGATAACACCGGGGAGCTGTTTTTT.

The V call is TRBV21-1, the J call TRBJ1-5; the table's D gene call, TRBD1, was not cross checked with the DNA. TRBV21-1 is reported as a pseudogene. The CDR3 covers 16 residues. The CDR3 region has the DNA TGTGCCAGCAGCAAAGCGAGAAGACAGAGCAATCAGCCCCAGCATTTT. It yields the protein CASSKARRQSNQPQHF.

V and J are TRBV11-2 and TRBJ2-3; no definite D call. Looked up from germline, CDR1 is SGHAT and CDR2 is FQNNGV. The CDR3 sequence is 13 residues long. V lost 6 bases to trimming and J lost 9 bases, with 16 bases between them. The CDR3 reads CASRITGSQTQYF. DNA for the CDR3: TGTGCCAGCAGAATTACGGGTAGCCAAACGCAGTATTTT.

The gene calls are TRBV7-2 and TRBJ1-2; D gene unclear. The CDR3 has 14 amino acids. Germline CDR1 and CDR2: SGHTA and FQGNSA. Trimming left V 5 bases short and J 2 bases short, with 12 bases between. CDR3 amino acids: CASSPNAGNYGYTF. CDR3 coding DNA: TGTGCCAGCAGCCCCAACGCCGGGAACTATGGCTACACCTTC.

V and J are TRBV2 and TRBJ2-5; a possible D gene is TRBD2 (6 bases). V was pared by 2 bases and J by 5 bases, with 12 bases between. There are 14 residues in the CDR3. Per germline, CDR1 SNHLY and CDR2 FYNNEI. DNA for the CDR3: TGTGCCAGCAGTGAACGGGGGATATGGGAGACCCAGTACTTC. As protein: CASSERGIWETQYF.

This chain joins TRBV7-9 and TRBJ1-3, with TRBD1 as a possible D gene (5 bases). V was trimmed by 2 bases and J by 5 bases, leaving 10 bases between them. Germline loops: CDR1 SEHNR, CDR2 FQNEAQ (reference sequence). This CDR3 region has 14 residues. The CDR3 region is CASSLSADRNTIYF. The DNA of the CDR3 is TGTGCCAGCAGCTTATCCGCGGACAGAAACACCATATATTTT.

The chain employs TRBV9 and TRBJ2-1; 11 bases align to TRBD2. V lost 3 bases, J lost 7 bases, and 6 bases stayed unmatched. Germline V lookup: CDR1 SGDLS, CDR2 YYNGEE. CDR3 length equals 15 residues. CDR3 nucleotides: TGTGCCAGCAGCGACTCTAGCGGGAGGCAGAATGAGCAGTTCTTC. It specifies CASSDSSGRQNEQFF.